This is a list of T cell receptor beta chains from one sample in a study of blood T cell repertoires in COVID-19. Sequenced by immunoSEQ multiplex PCR; TCRdb stores in-frame clones only, minus some. This sample yields over 200,000 clones, of which 83% are seen a single time; about 7.4% belongs to the top ten. The sample taken for sequencing was peripheral blood. The receptor set was obtained from a woman aged 45-65 years with acute or convalescent COVID-19. CDR3s include the opening cysteine and the closing phenylalanine or tryptophan. The D gene is left open where the match is weak. Not all rows give a size; the values are once, few, many and, for expanded clones, a class.

V	size	D	J	DNA	CDR3
TRBV7-9	once	TRBD1	TRBJ2-7	TGTGCCAGCAGCCCTAGGGGACAGGGACTGCACGAGCAGTACTTC	CASSPRGQGLHEQYF
TRBV6-5	-	-	TRBJ2-5	TGTGCCAGCAGATCGCCGGGGGATCTAGAGACCCAGTACTTC	CASRSPGDLETQYF
TRBV19	-	TRBD1	TRBJ1-2	TGTGCCAGTAGTATAGATCGATTGGGACAGGGATGGGGCTACACCTTC	CASSIDRLGQGWGYTF
TRBV4-1	-	TRBD2	TRBJ2-4	TGCGCCAGCAGCCCCAAGATCTGGGAGGGGATCGCGGTAAACATTCAGTACTTC	CASSPKIWEGIAVNIQYF
TRBV11-2	-	TRBD2	TRBJ2-3	TGTGCCAGCAGCCTTCGACTAGCGGGGAAAGGGGATACGCAGTATTTT	CASSLRLAGKGDTQYF
TRBV18	-	-	TRBJ1-2	TGTGCCAGCTCACCCCAAGAGGGTGGCTACACCTTC	CASSPQEGGYTF
TRBV2	few	-	TRBJ1-3	TGTGCCAGCTCTGCCGACGGAGGCGGAAACACCATATATTTT	CASSADGGGNTIYF
TRBV13	-	-	TRBJ2-7	TGTGCCAGCAGTCAGGGAACCTCCGGGTCCTACGAGCAGTACTTC	CASSQGTSGSYEQYF
TRBV6-1	-	TRBD1	TRBJ1-2	TGTGCCAGCAGTGACCTGACAGGGAACTATGGCTACACCTTC	CASSDLTGNYGYTF
TRBV5-1	once	-	TRBJ2-7	TGCGCCAGCAGCCAGGACAGCTACGAGCAGTACTTC	CASSQDSYEQYF
TRBV19	-	-	TRBJ1-1	TGTGCCAGTACAAGGGGGTGGGGTCAGGACACTGAAGCTTTCTTT	CASTRGWGQDTEAFF
TRBV6-1	-	-	TRBJ1-1	TGTGCCAGCAGTGAAGACAGGGAATGGACTGAAGCTTTCTTT	CASSEDREWTEAFF
TRBV24-1	-	TRBD2	TRBJ2-1	TGTGCCACCAGTGATCAAACTAGCGCTGACTCCTACAATGAGCAGTTCTTC	CATSDQTSADSYNEQFF
TRBV7-2	-	TRBD2	TRBJ2-7	TGTGCCAGCAGCCGTAGCGGGAGGGTACTCTACGAGCAGTACTTC	CASSRSGRVLYEQYF
TRBV15	-	TRBD1	TRBJ1-5	TGTGCCACCAGCAGAGCCGGGACAGGGATGAATCAGCCCCAGCATTTT	CATSRAGTGMNQPQHF
TRBV6-5	-	-	TRBJ1-4	TGTGCCAGCACCATGGGGGGTGGTGTGGAAAAACTGTTTTTT	CASTMGGGVEKLFF
TRBV21-1	-	-	TRBJ2-3	TGTGCCGGCAAGAATAGCGGGAGAGGGGATACGCAGTATTTT	CAGKNSGRGDTQYF
TRBV5-1	-	TRBD1	TRBJ1-1	TGCGCCAGCAGCTGGGGACAGGGGACAGGAGCTTTCTTT	CASSWGQGTGAFF
TRBV28	-	TRBD2	TRBJ2-4	TGTGCCAGCTCCCCGAGCGGGGTAGCCAAAAACATTCAGTACTTC	CASSPSGVAKNIQYF
TRBV10-1	-	TRBD2	TRBJ2-1	TGCGCCAGCAGTGTTTCTAGCGGGAGATATCAATCCTACAATGAGCAGTTCTTC	CASSVSSGRYQSYNEQFF
TRBV15	few	-	TRBJ2-5	TGTGCCACCAGCAGAGTCCCCGGGCAAGAGACCCAGTACTTC	CATSRVPGQETQYF
TRBV5-1	many	-	TRBJ1-2	TGCGCCAGCAGCGGGGCATGGGGGGATGGCTACACCTTC	CASSGAWGDGYTF
TRBV30	-	-	TRBJ2-7	TGTGCCTGCCACTATCGGAGCGGATCTCCCTACGAGCAGTACTTC	CACHYRSGSPYEQYF
TRBV6-4	-	-	TRBJ2-7	TGTGCCAGCAGTGGTCGGGGGTCCTCCTACGAGCAGTACTTC	CASSGRGSSYEQYF
TRBV28	-	-	TRBJ1-3	TGTGCCAGCAGCGGGTTTGGAAACACCATATATTTT	CASSGFGNTIYF
TRBV27	-	TRBD1	TRBJ2-5	TGTGCCAGCAGTCGGGACAGGGGCAAGAGAGAGACCCAGTACTTC	CASSRDRGKRETQYF
TRBV6-5	-	TRBD2	TRBJ2-1	TGTGCCAGCAGTTACTTGGGCGGGAGGGGAGAAGATGAGCAGTTCTTC	CASSYLGGRGEDEQFF
TRBV5-1	-	-	TRBJ2-1	TGCGCCAGCAAATCGAGCGGCAGCTCCTACAATGAGCAGTTCTTC	CASKSSGSSYNEQFF
TRBV29-1	-	TRBD1	TRBJ1-2	TGCAGCGTGATGGGACAGACCGGGGACTATGGCTACACCTTC	CSVMGQTGDYGYTF
TRBV30	-	-	TRBJ2-7	TGTGCCTGGAGTGTATCAGCCTACGAGCAGTACTTC	CAWSVSAYEQYF
TRBV2	-	-	TRBJ1-1	TGTGCCAGCACCCTGACCCGGGAGGCGACTGAAGCTTTCTTT	CASTLTREATEAFF
TRBV6-1	-	TRBD2	TRBJ2-1	TGTGCCAGCAGTGAATTCCCTAGCGGAGACTACAATGAGCAGTTCTTC	CASSEFPSGDYNEQFF
TRBV30	-	TRBD1	TRBJ2-7	TGTGCCTGGAGTGTACAGGTAGGGACAGCCTACGAGCAGTACTTC	CAWSVQVGTAYEQYF
TRBV15	-	TRBD1	TRBJ2-7	TGTGCCACCAGCAGAGATGGACAGGGTTCGCGCGAGCAGTACTTC	CATSRDGQGSREQYF
TRBV5-1	many	-	TRBJ2-1	TGCGCCAGCAGCTTCCGTATTGACAATGAGCAGTTCTTC	CASSFRIDNEQFF
TRBV18	-	-	TRBJ1-1	TGTGCCAGCTCACCGCTTCTTACAGGAAACACTGAAGCTTTCTTT	CASSPLLTGNTEAFF
TRBV10-2	-	TRBD2	TRBJ2-1	TGCGCCAGCTTCAGCGGGACCTACAATGAGCAGTTCTTC	CASFSGTYNEQFF
TRBV5-8	few	TRBD1	TRBJ2-7	TGTGCCAGCAGCTTAACAGGGGTACACGAGCAGTACTTC	CASSLTGVHEQYF
TRBV6-5	once	TRBD2	TRBJ2-1	TGTGCCAGCAGTAGAAGCGGGAGTAGGGATGAGCAGTTCTTC	CASSRSGSRDEQFF
TRBV5-4	-	-	TRBJ2-1	TGTGCCAGCAGCTTGGTCGGCGGCTCCTACAATGAGCAGTTCTTC	CASSLVGGSYNEQFF
TRBV11-2	-	TRBD2	TRBJ2-7	TGTGCCAGCAGCACGGGACTAGCGGGAGTCGAGCAGTACTTC	CASSTGLAGVEQYF
TRBV20-1	-	-	TRBJ2-7	TGCAGTGCTAGTGGGATGGGGACTGGCTACGAGCAGTACTTC	CSASGMGTGYEQYF